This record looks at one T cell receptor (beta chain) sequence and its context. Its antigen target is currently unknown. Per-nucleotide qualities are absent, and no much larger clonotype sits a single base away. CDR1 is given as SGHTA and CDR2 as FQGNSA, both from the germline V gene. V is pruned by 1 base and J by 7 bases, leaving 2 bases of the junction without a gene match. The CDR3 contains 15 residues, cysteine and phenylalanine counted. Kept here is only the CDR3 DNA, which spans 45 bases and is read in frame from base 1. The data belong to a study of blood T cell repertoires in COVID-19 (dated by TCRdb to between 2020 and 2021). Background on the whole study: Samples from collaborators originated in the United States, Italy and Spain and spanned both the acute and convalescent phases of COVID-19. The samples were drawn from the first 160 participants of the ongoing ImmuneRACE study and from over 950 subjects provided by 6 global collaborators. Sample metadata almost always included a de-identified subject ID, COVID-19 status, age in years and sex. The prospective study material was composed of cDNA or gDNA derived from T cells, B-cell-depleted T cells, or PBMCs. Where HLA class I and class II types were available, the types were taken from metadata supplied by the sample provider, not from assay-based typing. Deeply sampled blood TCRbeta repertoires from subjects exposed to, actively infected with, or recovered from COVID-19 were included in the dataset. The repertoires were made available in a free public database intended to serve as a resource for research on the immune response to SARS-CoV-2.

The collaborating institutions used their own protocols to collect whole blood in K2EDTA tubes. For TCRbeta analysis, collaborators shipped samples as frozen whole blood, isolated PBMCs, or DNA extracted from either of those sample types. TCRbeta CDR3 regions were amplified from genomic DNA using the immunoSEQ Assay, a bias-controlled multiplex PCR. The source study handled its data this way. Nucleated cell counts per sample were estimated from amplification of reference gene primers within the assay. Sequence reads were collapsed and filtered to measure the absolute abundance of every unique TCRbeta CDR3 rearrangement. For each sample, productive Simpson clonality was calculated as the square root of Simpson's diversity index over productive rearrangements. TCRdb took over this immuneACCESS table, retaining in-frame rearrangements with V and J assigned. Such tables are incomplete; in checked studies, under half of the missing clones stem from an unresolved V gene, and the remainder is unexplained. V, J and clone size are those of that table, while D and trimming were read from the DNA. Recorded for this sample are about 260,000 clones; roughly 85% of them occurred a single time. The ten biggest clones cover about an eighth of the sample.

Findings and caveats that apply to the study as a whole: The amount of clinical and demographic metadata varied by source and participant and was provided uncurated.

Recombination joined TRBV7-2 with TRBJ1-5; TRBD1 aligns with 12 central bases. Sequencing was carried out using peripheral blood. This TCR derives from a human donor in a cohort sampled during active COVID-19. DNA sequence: TGTGCCAGCAGCTTAGATGGGACAGGGGGCCAGCCCCAGCATTTT. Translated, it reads CASSLDGTGGQPQHF.